This passage covers 19 T cell receptor beta chains from one sample sequenced in a study of cytotoxic CD8 clonotypes in ibrutinib-treated CLL. Sequencing used immunoSEQ multiplex PCR; TCRdb keeps in-frame clones, though not all of them. The data contain about 68,000 clones, more than 60% of them singletons. This specimen was PBMCs, taken after 12 months of ibrutinib treatment. The receptors originated from a human donor with chronic lymphocytic leukemia.

The chain couples TRBV6-1 to TRBJ1-1; TRBD1 might be the D (6 bases). The CDR3 length is 14 residues. CDR1 is MNHNS, CDR2 SASEGT, per germline. The V and J ends lost 6 bases and 5 bases respectively, with 16 bases between them. CDR3 nucleotides: TGTGCCAGCAGACAAGACCACAGGGATACTGAAGCTTTCTTT. It yields the protein CASRQDHRDTEAFF.

In its sample, this clone was seen a few times. The genes are TRBV5-4 and TRBJ1-5; a weak D match, TRBD1 (5 bases). CDR3 length equals 14 residues. Germline V CDR1 and CDR2: SGHNT, YYREEE (reference sequence). The V end was cut by 1 base, the J end by 3 bases, with 8 bases between. This CDR3 is CASSLRGINQPQHF. The CDR3 DNA reads TGTGCCAGCAGCTTGCGGGGGATCAATCAGCCCCAGCATTTT.

The V gene is TRBV7-9, the J gene TRBJ1-2; D is possibly TRBD1 (5 bases). This CDR3 has 13 amino acids. The V end was cut by 5 bases, the J end by 1 base, with 8 bases between. Germline-derived CDR1 and CDR2 are SEHNR and FQNEAQ (reference sequence). CDR3 sequence (DNA): TGTGCCAGCAGCCCGGGACTTAACTATGGCTACACCTTC. Translated, it gives CASSPGLNYGYTF.

The genes are TRBV6-6 and TRBJ1-3, with D hard to call. The CDR3 loop spans 14 amino acids. V was shortened by 5 bases and J by 4 bases, with 12 bases between the two germline ends. Per the germline V gene, CDR1 is MNHNY and CDR2 is SVGAGI (reference sequence). CDR3 DNA: TGTGCCAGCAGTGACATTAGACGAGGAAACACCATATATTTT. Protein product: CASSDIRRGNTIYF.

This sequence joins TRBV29-1 and TRBJ2-7; TRBD2 might be the D (6 bases). The CDR3 loop spans 22 amino acids. The germline V gene encodes CDR1 SQVTM and CDR2 ANQGSEA. V lost 5 bases, J lost 0 bases, and 38 bases lay in between. CDR3 bases: TGCAGCGTTCAACAGTACAGTGCCCCTCCCGGGGGATCCTATAAAACCTCCTACGAGCAGTACTTC. It codes for CSVQQYSAPPGGSYKTSYEQYF.

This clone was found once. The chain carries TRBV19 and TRBJ2-3, with 13 bases identical to TRBD2. The germline gives CDR1 LNHDA, CDR2 SQIVND (reference sequence). The CDR3 spans 16 residues. V lost 5 bases, J lost 2 bases, and 4 bases stayed unmatched. The CDR3 loop is CASSGGLAGTTDTQYF. The CDR3 nucleotides are TGTGCCAGTAGTGGGGGACTAGCGGGGACCACAGATACGCAGTATTTT.

The chain carries TRBV6-5 and TRBJ1-2; D not certain. CDR1 is MNHEY, CDR2 SVGAGI, per germline. This CDR3 has 13 amino acids. V was clipped by 3 bases and J by 7 bases, with 12 bases between them. The CDR3 DNA is TGTGCCAGCAGTTATATTGGGGATGTTGGCTACACCTTC. This sequence encodes CASSYIGDVGYTF.

On this clone itself: Distinct nucleotide sequences in the sample also encode this CDR3. J is TRBJ2-4 and V is TRBV15; tentative D call: TRBD2 (6 bases). The CDR3 is 13 residues long. Trimming removed 6 bases at V and 8 bases at J, with 14 bases between. In germline, CDR1 is LNHNV, CDR2 YYDKDF (reference sequence). In DNA form, the CDR3 reads TGTGCCACCAGATCGGTAGGGGAGGACATTCAGTACTTC. It specifies CATRSVGEDIQYF. The full variable domain, completed using reference TRBV15 and TRBJ2-4, is DAMVIQNPRYQVTQFGKPVTLSCSQTLNHNVMYWYQQKSSQAPKLLFHYYDKDFNNEADTPDNFQSRRPNTSFCFLDIRSPGLGDTAMYLCATRSVGEDIQYFGAGTRLSVL.

The table lists this clone with a count of one. The rearrangement links TRBV7-2 to TRBJ1-6; D perhaps matches TRBD1 (5 bases). This CDR3 contains 15 residues. CDR1 SGHTA and CDR2 FQGNSA come from the germline V gene. The V gene lost 5 bases and the J gene lost 8 bases, with 16 bases spanning the gap. This CDR3 reads CASSDAGFSDSPLHF. In nucleotides, the CDR3 is TGTGCCAGCAGCGACGCAGGGTTTTCAGATTCACCCCTCCACTTT.

This clone has just a few counts. This chain connects TRBV6-1 to TRBJ2-6; 7 nucleotides match TRBD1. The CDR3 contains 16 residues. Germline CDR1 and CDR2: MNHNS and SASEGT. V shed 2 bases, J shed 0 bases, and the junction held 1 base outside the gene matches. The CDR3 DNA reads TGTGCCAGCAGTGAAAACAGGGGCTCTGGGGCCAACGTCCTGACTTTC. Protein product: CASSENRGSGANVLTF.

This chain links TRBV6-1 with TRBJ2-5; D is uncertain. CDR1 is MNHNS, CDR2 SASEGT, per germline. This CDR3 region has 13 residues. The V gene lost 4 bases and the J gene lost 4 bases, with 10 bases spanning the gap. This chain's CDR3 is CASSGTLGETQYF. Written as DNA, the CDR3 is TGTGCCAGCAGTGGGACCCTGGGAGAGACCCAGTACTTC.

In its sample, this clone was seen a few times. The CDR3 sequence is CASSLLFKDTGYTF. CDR3 in DNA: TGTGCCAGCAGCTTGTTATTTAAGGACACGGGCTACACCTTC. The rearrangement uses TRBV5-4 and TRBJ1-2; tentative D call: TRBD1 (5 bases). In germline, CDR1 is SGHNT, CDR2 YYREEE (reference sequence). This CDR3 has 14 residues. The V end lost 1 base, the J end lost 8 bases, and 15 bases lay between the germline ends.

The genes are TRBV2 and TRBJ2-7, with 11 bases identical to TRBD2. The junction had 9 bases not matched to a gene; V was cut back by 2 bases and J by 0 bases. Germline V lookup: CDR1 SNHLY, CDR2 FYNNEI. The length of the CDR3 is 18 residues. The CDR3 region is CASSEPASGGRSSYEQYF. CDR3 DNA: TGTGCCAGCAGTGAACCGGCTAGCGGGGGGCGCAGCTCCTACGAGCAGTACTTC.

The chain has TRBV19 and TRBJ2-3; D unresolved. V shed 3 bases and J shed 4 bases, with 11 bases lying between them. The CDR3 extends over 14 amino acids. From germline, CDR1 is LNHDA and CDR2 SQIVND (reference sequence). The CDR3 DNA reads as TGTGCCAGTAGTATCGATGGGGTGTCAGATACGCAGTATTTT. This sequence encodes CASSIDGVSDTQYF.

CDR3 in DNA: TGTGCCAGCAGTTACTCCGGGGACTATGGCTACACCTTC. As protein: CASSYSGDYGYTF. The genes are TRBV6-5 and TRBJ1-2; D is ambiguous. V gave up 0 bases and J gave up 3 bases, with 5 bases separating them. CDR3 length: 13 amino acids. CDR1 is MNHEY and CDR2 is SVGAGI in the germline V gene.

This clone was recorded a few times. The chain couples TRBV18 to TRBJ1-2; D is possibly TRBD1 (5 bases). The V gene's germline CDR1 is KGHSH and CDR2 LQKENI. This CDR3 is built from 14 residues. Trimming pared 3 bases from V and 3 bases from J, leaving 11 bases between. The CDR3 here is CASSPGQADYGYTF. The CDR3 coding sequence is TGTGCCAGCTCACCGGGGCAGGCCGACTATGGCTACACCTTC.

CDR3 nucleotide sequence: TGCAGCGTTGAGACAGTTAATTCGAACACTGAAGCTTTCTTT. This translates into CSVETVNSNTEAFF. The chain carries TRBV29-1 and TRBJ1-1; tentative D call: TRBD1 (5 bases). V was clipped by 3 bases and J by 1 base, with 12 bases between them. The CDR3 has 14 amino acids. The germline V gene has CDR1 SQVTM and CDR2 ANQGSEA.

The V call is TRBV5-1, the J call TRBJ1-1; D is unresolved. The V end was cut by 7 bases, the J end by 2 bases, with 15 bases between. The CDR3 is 14 amino acids. The germline CDR1 and CDR2 sequences are SGHRS and YFSETQ. CDR3 loop: CASVNQPGNTEAFF. The CDR3 nucleotides read TGCGCCAGCGTCAATCAGCCAGGAAACACTGAAGCTTTCTTT.

The genes are TRBV18 and TRBJ2-7; D ambiguous. This CDR3 comprises 14 residues. V was cut by 3 bases and J by 0 bases, with 9 bases left in between. CDR1 and CDR2 (germline): KGHSH, LQKENI. CDR3 protein: CASSPSRDSYEQYF. The CDR3 DNA follows: TGTGCCAGCTCACCTAGTAGGGACTCCTACGAGCAGTACTTC.